This T cell receptor (beta chain) stems from a study of blood T cell repertoires in COVID-19. Study summary: The study drew acute and convalescent COVID-19 samples from the United States, Italy and Spain. Sample material is recorded as cDNA or gDNA derived from T cells, B-cell-depleted T cells, or PBMCs.

The CDR3 totals 15 residues. CDR1 MNHEY and CDR2 SVGEGT come from the germline V gene. V trimming: 2 bases; J trimming: 5 bases; junction bases outside the gene matches: 7. Study processing details: Using reference gene primer amplification, nucleated cell counts were estimated. Some clones are missing from TCRdb's copy, which holds only in-frame ones; the method was immunoSEQ multiplex PCR. The V and J calls and clone size come from that table; D and trimming were worked out from the DNA. The sample carries 250,000 to 350,000 clones, roughly 87% recorded once. The source of this sequence is a woman aged 45-65 years who had recovered from COVID-19. V gene TRBV6-2 or TRBV6-3 combines with J gene TRBJ2-3; TRBD2 matches at 7 bases. Material for sequencing was peripheral blood. The CDR3 here is CASSYGGGGGDTQYF. CDR3 sequence (DNA): TGTGCCAGCAGTTACGGCGGGGGAGGAGGAGATACGCAGTATTTT.